This is a list of T cell receptor beta chains from one sample in a study of graft-versus-host responses after intestinal transplantation. Data came from immunoSEQ multiplex PCR; TCRdb stores just in-frame clones and leaves some out. The table shows 35,000 to 45,000 clones, with about 90% occurring only once. The sequences come from PBMCs, collected roughly 270 days after transplant. Receptors originate from a human patient who received an intestinal transplant, so some T cells may come from the graft donor. Each CDR3 is given without its conserved first and last residue.

>TRBJ1-6|TRBV5-4
ASSFTGQGASPLH
>TRBJ1-2|TRBV29-1
SVVGGVTSPGANYGYT
>TRBJ1-4|TRBV11-2
ASSFNGPRLF
>TRBJ1-5|TRBV2
ASTSGYSNQPQH
>TRBJ2-1|TRBV2
ASSEMGQSYNEQF
>TRBJ2-1|TRBV9
ASSVGASGGGNEQF
>TRBJ2-5|TRBV30
AWSVNRVRDVGETQY
>TRBJ1-5|TRBV6-1
ASSPSLGVDQPQH
>TRBJ2-1|TRBV2
ASSAGISSYNEQF
>TRBJ2-5|TRBV11-2
ASSLPLAGGETQY
>TRBJ2-7|TRBV7-9
ASSLLGGESYEQY
>TRBJ2-1|TRBV2
ASRSSSGGASYNEQF
>TRBJ2-5|TRBV11-3
ASSPGTSGKETQY
>TRBJ2-1|TRBV2
ARTSGGAPGEQF
>TRBJ2-3|TRBV7-6
ASSRTRGHIKDTQY
>TRBJ2-2|TRBV6-4
ASSEVGFASGELF
>TRBJ2-4|TRBV4-2
ASSHEGTEGDIQY
>TRBJ1-1|TRBV11-2
ASRQIGGRNTEAF
>TRBJ1-2|TRBV15
ATSRDVTGPMDGYT
>TRBJ2-7|TRBV7-9
ASSSIPPDRENTYEQY
>TRBJ1-6|TRBV27
ASSLQSGDFNSPLH
>TRBJ2-1|TRBV11-2
ASSLGRTGSNWNEQF
>TRBJ1-5|TRBV7-8
ASSPERAPNNQPQH
>TRBJ2-1|TRBV2
ASSEDYEQF